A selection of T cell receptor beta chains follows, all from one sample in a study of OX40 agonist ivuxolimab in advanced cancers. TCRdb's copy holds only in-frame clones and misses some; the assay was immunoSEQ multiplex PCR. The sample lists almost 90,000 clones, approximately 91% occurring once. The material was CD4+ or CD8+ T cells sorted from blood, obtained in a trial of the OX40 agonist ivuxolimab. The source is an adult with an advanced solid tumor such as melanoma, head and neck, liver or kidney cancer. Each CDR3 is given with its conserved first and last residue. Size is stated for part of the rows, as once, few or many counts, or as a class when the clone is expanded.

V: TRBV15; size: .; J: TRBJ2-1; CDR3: CATSPPGGRALWDEQFF
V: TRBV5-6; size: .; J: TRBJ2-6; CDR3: CASISRSGANVLTF
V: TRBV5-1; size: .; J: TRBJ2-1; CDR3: CASSRSGDSSYNEQFF
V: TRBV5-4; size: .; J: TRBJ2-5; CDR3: CASRLGAQTEETQYF
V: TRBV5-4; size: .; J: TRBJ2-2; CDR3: CASSTWTENTGELFF
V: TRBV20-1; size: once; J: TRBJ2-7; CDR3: CSANPYRGQYF
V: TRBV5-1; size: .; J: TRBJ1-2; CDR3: CASSLSRSGGYGYTF
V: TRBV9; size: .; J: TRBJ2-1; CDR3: CASSATGNSYNEQFF
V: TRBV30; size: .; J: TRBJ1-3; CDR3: CAWSMTGGGNTIYF
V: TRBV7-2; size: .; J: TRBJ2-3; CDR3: CASSSRDLTDTQYF
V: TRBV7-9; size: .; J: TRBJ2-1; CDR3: CASKSLAGGPGGEQFF
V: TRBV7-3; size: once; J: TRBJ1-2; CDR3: CASSSTGQGPYGYTF
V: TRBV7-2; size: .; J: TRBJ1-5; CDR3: CASSLALGGDSNQPQHF
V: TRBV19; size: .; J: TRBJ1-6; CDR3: CATHPGQGNSPLHF
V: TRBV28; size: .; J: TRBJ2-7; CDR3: CASRRQGSGYEQYF
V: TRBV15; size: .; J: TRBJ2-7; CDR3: CATSRRGRGGPIYEQYF
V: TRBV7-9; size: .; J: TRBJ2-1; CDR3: CASSLTQQGLGQFF
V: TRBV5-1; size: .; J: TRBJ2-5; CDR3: CASTGTLQETQYF
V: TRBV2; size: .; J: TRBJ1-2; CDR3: CASSEYGEDYGYTF
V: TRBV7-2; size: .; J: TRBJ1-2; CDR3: CASSPRQGNYGYTF
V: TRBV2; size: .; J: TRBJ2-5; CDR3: CASSEGETQYF
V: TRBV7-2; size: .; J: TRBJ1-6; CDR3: CASRGRFDYNSPLHF
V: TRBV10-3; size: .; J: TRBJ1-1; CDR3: CAISGSVNTEAFF
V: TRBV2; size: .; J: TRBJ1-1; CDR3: CASSDGVALSEAFF
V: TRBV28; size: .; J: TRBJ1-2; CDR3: CASSLIVQLPGYTF
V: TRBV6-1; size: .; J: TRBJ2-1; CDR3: CASSEGLTLSYNEQFF
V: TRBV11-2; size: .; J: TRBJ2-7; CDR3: CASGLEYEQYF
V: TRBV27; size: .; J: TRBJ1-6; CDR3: CASSSLGYNSPLHF
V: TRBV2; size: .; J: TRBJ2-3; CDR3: CASSVQGGGADTQYF
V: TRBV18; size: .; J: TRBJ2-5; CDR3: CASSPYEGAQETQYF
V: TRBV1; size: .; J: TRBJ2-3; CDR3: CTSKPSDLCTDTQYF
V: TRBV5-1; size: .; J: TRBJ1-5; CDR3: CASSLAGQFNQPQHF